Here is one T cell receptor beta chain with its context. The antigen remains undetermined. This sample was included in a study of T cell repertoires in cytomegalovirus infection. In the study overall: From public TCR beta signatures came an indication of both CMV infection and matching HLA type. The study, taken as a whole, reports: Totalled public TCR beta family frequency picked out people who carried CMV plus the relevant HLA. What dominated the ex vivo response were HLA-C-restricted CMV-specific TCR beta clonotypes.

TCRdb reanalysed the reads using MiXCR and keeps one entry per CDR3 protein. The table lists about 260,000 distinct CDR3 sequences, approximately 14% of them singletons. There are 13 residues in the CDR3. Germline CDR1 SQVTM, CDR2 ANQGSEA. With 6 bases removed from V and 0 bases from J, the gap between germline ends came to 6 bases. Sequencing input: PBMCs. The genes are TRBV29-1 and TRBJ1-6; D remains unclear. The TCR comes from a human donor in good health (CMV status not recorded). Some clones in this sample may be carry-over from other donors' samples. CDR3 sequence: CSVRSSYNSPLHF. As DNA, the CDR3 is TGCAGCGTGCGTAGCTCCTATAATTCACCCCTCCACTTT. The variable domain in full, completed from reference TRBV29-1 and TRBJ1-6, reads SAVISQKPSRDICQRGTSLTIQCQVDSQVTMMFWYRQQPGQSLTLIATANQGSEATYESGFVIDKFPISRPNLTFSTLTVSNMSPEDSSIYLCSVRSSYNSPLHFGNGTRLTVT.